A single sample gave rise to the 25 T cell receptor beta chains below, sequenced in a study of cytomegalovirus exposure and HLA in healthy donors. 13 Jbeta primers and 60 Vbeta primers were used for the PCR. Sequencing was performed with immunoSEQ multiplex PCR; in TCRdb, only in-frame clones are kept and a portion is missing. Among some 130,000 clones listed, 74% were seen once. Sequenced material: PBMCs. These receptors were obtained from a woman aged 45-65 years in good health and CMV-seropositive.

The rearrangement uses TRBV14 and TRBJ2-2, with D unclear. CDR3 size: 13 residues. The V gene's germline CDR1 is SGHDN and CDR2 FVKESK. V was trimmed by 1 base and J by 4 bases, leaving 4 bases between them. The CDR3 here is CASSQVRTGELFF. CDR3 nucleotides: TGTGCCAGCAGCCAAGTCCGCACCGGGGAGCTGTTTTTT.

The rearrangement joins TRBV5-1 to TRBJ2-5, with 13 bases identical to TRBD2. Germline V gene data show CDR1 as SGHRS and CDR2 as YFSETQ. This CDR3 contains 16 residues. Unmatched junction bases numbered 5, after V lost 4 bases and J lost 2 bases. DNA of the CDR3: TGCGCCAGCAGCCAACTAGCGGGGGGGTTACAAGAGACCCAGTACTTC. Its translation: CASSQLAGGLQETQYF. Filled out from reference TRBV5-1 and TRBJ2-5, the complete variable domain reads KAGVTQTPRYLIKTRGQQVTLSCSPISGHRSVSWYQQTPGQGLQFLFEYFSETQRNKGNFPGRFSGRQFSNSRSEMNVSTLELGDSALYLCASSQLAGGLQETQYFGPGTRLLVL.

The V call is TRBV6-1, the J call TRBJ2-7, with TRBD1 as a possible D gene (6 bases). Germline V gene lookup returns CDR1 MNHNS and CDR2 SASEGT. V was pared by 11 bases and J by 6 bases, with 17 bases between. The CDR3 loop spans 12 amino acids. CDR3 sequence: CAGQTGVREQYF. Here the CDR3 DNA reads TGTGCCGGACAGACAGGTGTACGCGAGCAGTACTTC.

V gene TRBV6-6 combines with J gene TRBJ1-2; D is possibly TRBD1 (5 bases). The CDR3 has 14 residues. Trimming removed 6 bases from V and 5 bases from J, with 16 bases in between. The germline gives CDR1 MNHNY, CDR2 SVGAGI (reference sequence). This CDR3 is CASSSAGGGYGYTF. DNA of the CDR3: TGTGCCAGCAGCTCTGCGGGGGGTGGATATGGCTACACCTTC.

V is TRBV7-6 and J is TRBJ2-5; D possibly corresponds to TRBD2 (7 bases). V lost 2 bases to trimming and J lost 1 base, with 14 bases between them. The CDR3 loop spans 16 amino acids. Germline CDR1 SGHVS, CDR2 FNYEAQ. CDR3 residues: CASSLSAGAIQETQYF. CDR3 DNA: TGTGCCAGCAGCTTAAGTGCGGGGGCCATCCAAGAGACCCAGTACTTC.

The chain employs TRBV5-4 and TRBJ2-7; 9 nucleotides agree with TRBD2. Germline values: CDR1 SGHNT, CDR2 YYREEE (reference sequence). CDR3 length: 16 amino acids. The junction had 5 bases not matched to a gene; V was cut back by 1 base and J by 0 bases. The CDR3 DNA reads as TGTGCCAGCAGCTTGAAGGCTAGCGGGGACTCCTACGAGCAGTACTTC. Protein: CASSLKASGDSYEQYF.

This clone was seen a single time. The V and J genes are TRBV12-5 and TRBJ2-7; 8 bases line up with TRBD1. The CDR3 runs to 18 residues. Germline V CDR1 and CDR2: LGHNT, FRNRAP. J was trimmed by 1 base and V by 2 bases; bases with no gene match: 13. The CDR3 DNA reads TGTGCTAGTGGTTTGCCACATGTTGGACAGGGAACGTCCTACGAGCAGTACTTC. Translating it yields CASGLPHVGQGTSYEQYF.

The chain combines TRBV5-5 with TRBJ2-6; 7 bases line up with TRBD1. CDR1 is SGHKS, CDR2 YYEKEE, per germline (reference sequence). The V segment lost 0 bases and the J segment 0 bases; nucleotides outside the gene matches: 9. This CDR3 has 19 amino acids. The CDR3 nucleotides are TGTGCCAGCAGCTTGGCCCGAGGGGGCCGGTTCTCTGGGGCCAACGTCCTGACTTTC. It translates to CASSLARGGRFSGANVLTF. The whole variable domain, remainder taken from reference TRBV5-5 and TRBJ2-6, is DAGVTQSPTHLIKTRGQQVTLRCSPISGHKSVSWYQQVLGQGPQFIFQYYEKEERGRGNFPDRFSARQFPNYSSELNVNALLLGDSALYLCASSLARGGRFSGANVLTFGAGSRLTVL.

The chain links TRBV6-6 to TRBJ1-1; D not certain. Trimming took off 0 bases at V and 0 bases at J, with 5 bases between the two ends. This CDR3 has 14 residues. Germline V gene data show CDR1 as MNHNY and CDR2 as SVGAGI (reference sequence). CDR3 bases: TGTGCCAGCAGTTACTCCGCAGTGAACACTGAAGCTTTCTTT. This gives the protein CASSYSAVNTEAFF.

This clone showed up just a few times. This chain joins TRBV5-6 and TRBJ2-1; the match to TRBD1 covers 8 bases. Trimming cost V 0 bases and J 3 bases; bases outside gene matches: 2. CDR1 and CDR2 (germline): SGHDT, YYEEEE. The CDR3 totals 15 residues. The CDR3 sequence is CASSLGGTGYNEQFF. The CDR3, as DNA: TGTGCCAGCAGCTTGGGCGGGACAGGCTACAATGAGCAGTTCTTC.

This clone showed up just a few times. The chain employs TRBV2 and TRBJ1-1; D is ambiguous. The CDR3 extends over 14 amino acids. Per germline, CDR1 SNHLY and CDR2 FYNNEI. The V gene lost 4 bases and the J gene lost 2 bases, with 11 bases spanning the gap. The CDR3 is CASSGKTINTEAFF. CDR3 DNA: TGTGCCAGCAGTGGTAAGACAATAAACACTGAAGCTTTCTTT.

The chain combines TRBV13 with TRBJ2-5, with D tentatively TRBD2 (6 bases). The end of the DNA aligns better with TRBJ2-7, so the J call may be wrong. The CDR3 spans 13 residues. From germline, CDR1 is PRHDT and CDR2 FYEKMQ (reference sequence). The CDR3 bases are TGTGCCAGCAGCTCCGGACTATCCCACGAGCAGTACTTC. Its protein is CASSSGLSHEQYF.

This chain links TRBV5-4 with TRBJ1-1; 10 positions agree with TRBD1. This CDR3 is built from 12 residues. Germline V gene lookup returns CDR1 SGHNT and CDR2 YYREEE (reference sequence). Trimming took 9 bases from V and 4 from J; bases not matched to a gene: 3. Here the CDR3 reads CATGQGGTEAFF. CDR3 nucleotide sequence: TGTGCCACCGGACAGGGGGGCACTGAAGCTTTCTTT.

The chain has TRBV4-3 and TRBJ2-5, with 13 nucleotides matching TRBD2. The V and J ends lost 1 base and 2 bases, in that order; junction bases with no gene match: 1. The CDR3 length is 16 residues. CDR1 is LGHNA, CDR2 YSLEER, per germline. CDR3 nucleotides: TGCGCCAGCAGCCAAGGACTAGCGGGGGGTCAAGAGACCCAGTACTTC. As protein: CASSQGLAGGQETQYF.

The J gene is TRBJ2-3, the V gene TRBV6-6, with 7 bases that match TRBD2. Unmatched junction bases numbered 9, after V lost 5 bases and J lost 1 base. CDR1 MNHNY and CDR2 SVGAGI come from the germline V gene (reference sequence). The CDR3 covers 16 residues. As DNA, the CDR3 is TGTGCCAGCAGTCAACGGGGTGGGGGGGGCACAGATACGCAGTATTTT. This gives the protein CASSQRGGGGTDTQYF.

V is TRBV29-1 and J is TRBJ2-3; TRBD2 agrees at 14 bases. CDR1 SQVTM and CDR2 ANQGSEA come from the germline V gene. J gave up 10 bases and V 4 bases, and 4 bases lay outside the gene matches. The CDR3 sequence is 13 residues long. The DNA for the CDR3 is TGCAGCGTTGGACTAGCGGGGGGGATGGCGCAGTATTTT. It yields the protein CSVGLAGGMAQYF.

The chain links TRBV7-2 to TRBJ1-1; D gene unclear. Germline V gene data show CDR1 as SGHTA and CDR2 as FQGNSA. V was pared by 9 bases and J by 1 base, with 6 bases between. The CDR3 sequence is 11 residues long. The CDR3: CASNKNTEAFF. The CDR3, as DNA: TGTGCCAGTAACAAGAACACTGAAGCTTTCTTT.

The chain joins TRBV11-2 to TRBJ2-5, with a weak D call TRBD2 (5 bases). With the DNA end fitting TRBJ2-7 better, the J assignment may be wrong. Looked up from germline, CDR1 is SGHAT and CDR2 is FQNNGV. The CDR3 runs 14 residues. The CDR3 is CASSPTTSFGEQYF. The CDR3 nucleotides read TGTGCCAGCAGCCCGACCACTAGTTTCGGCGAGCAGTACTTC.

The genes are TRBV9 and TRBJ1-1; 11 bases align to TRBD1. CDR3 size: 15 residues. The ends lost 3 bases at V and 10 bases at J; junction bases unmatched: 11. Germline CDR1 is SGDLS and CDR2 is YYNGEE. The CDR3 sequence is CASSASRTGGAGAFF. CDR3 DNA: TGTGCCAGCAGCGCTTCCCGGACAGGGGGCGCGGGAGCTTTCTTT.

This chain uses TRBV6-6 with TRBJ1-6; possible D gene TRBD1, 5 bases. Per germline, CDR1 MNHNY and CDR2 SVGAGI (reference sequence). The ends were cut back, 2 bases at V and 6 bases at J, with 8 bases in the middle. The CDR3 loop spans 14 amino acids. CDR3 nucleotides: TGTGCCAGCAGTTACGACAGTGTTAATTCACCCCTCCACTTT. The encoded protein is CASSYDSVNSPLHF.

This clone was picked up a small number of times. This rearrangement joins TRBV11-3 to TRBJ2-5; 10 bases map to TRBD2. The length of the CDR3 is 15 residues. V dropped 4 bases and J dropped 2; count of bases not matched to a gene: 4. From germline, CDR1 is SGHNT and CDR2 YENEEA. The DNA of the CDR3 is TGTGCCAGCAGCTCTCGGACTAGCGGACAAGAGACCCAGTACTTC. Amino acids: CASSSRTSGQETQYF.

The V call is TRBV29-1, the J call TRBJ2-5; 8 nucleotides agree with TRBD2. V shed 7 bases and J 1 base; nucleotides not matched to a gene: 8. The CDR3 contains 14 residues. CDR1 and CDR2 from the germline V gene are SQVTM and ANQGSEA. CDR3 amino acids: CSAPGGAGQETQYF. The CDR3, as DNA: TGCAGCGCCCCGGGGGGGGCAGGCCAAGAGACCCAGTACTTC.

This chain uses TRBV7-8 with TRBJ1-1; a weak D match, TRBD1 (5 bases). The CDR3 length is 14 residues. Trimming removed 1 base at V and 5 bases at J, with 11 bases between. The germline gives CDR1 SGHVS, CDR2 FQNEAQ. CDR3 residues: CASSLVDRGTEAFF. DNA of the CDR3: TGTGCCAGCAGCTTAGTGGACCGGGGGACTGAAGCTTTCTTT.

V and J are TRBV12-5 and TRBJ2-1, with 8 bases matching TRBD1. The junction had 5 bases not matched to a gene; V was cut back by 5 bases and J by 5 bases. The CDR3 has 14 amino acids. Germline assignment: CDR1 LGHNT and CDR2 FRNRAP. CDR3 bases: TGTGCTAGTGGTCAACGGACAGGGAACAATGAGCAGTTCTTC. Protein product: CASGQRTGNNEQFF.

This chain uses TRBV7-2 with TRBJ2-1; TRBD2 agrees at 9 bases. The V and J ends lost 1 base and 5 bases, in that order; junction bases with no gene match: 9. In germline, CDR1 is SGHTA, CDR2 FQGNSA. The length of the CDR3 is 17 residues. The CDR3 bases are TGTGCCAGCAGCTTAGTCGCGGGGGGGCGGGGGGACAATGAGCAGTTCTTC. This codes for CASSLVAGGRGDNEQFF.